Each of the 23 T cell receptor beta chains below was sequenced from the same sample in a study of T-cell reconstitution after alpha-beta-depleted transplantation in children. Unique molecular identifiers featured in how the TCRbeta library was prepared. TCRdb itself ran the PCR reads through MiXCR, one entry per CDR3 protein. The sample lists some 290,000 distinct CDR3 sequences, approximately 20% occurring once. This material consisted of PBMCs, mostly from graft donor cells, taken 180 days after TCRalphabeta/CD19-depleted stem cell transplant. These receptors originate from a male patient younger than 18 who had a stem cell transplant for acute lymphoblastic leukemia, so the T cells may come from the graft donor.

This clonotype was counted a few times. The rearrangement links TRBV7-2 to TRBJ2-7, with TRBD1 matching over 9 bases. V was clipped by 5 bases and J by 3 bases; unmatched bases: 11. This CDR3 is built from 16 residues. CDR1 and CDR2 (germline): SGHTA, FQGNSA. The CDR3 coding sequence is TGTGCCAGCAGCCCCCACCCCGGGACAGGGAACTACGAGCAGTACTTC. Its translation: CASSPHPGTGNYEQYF.

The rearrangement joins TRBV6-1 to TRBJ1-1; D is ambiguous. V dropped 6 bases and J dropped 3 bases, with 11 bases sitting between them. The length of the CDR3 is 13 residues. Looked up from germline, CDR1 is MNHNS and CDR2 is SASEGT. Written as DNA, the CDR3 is TGTGCCAGCAGAAATATGAGGGACACTGAAGCTTTCTTT. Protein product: CASRNMRDTEAFF.

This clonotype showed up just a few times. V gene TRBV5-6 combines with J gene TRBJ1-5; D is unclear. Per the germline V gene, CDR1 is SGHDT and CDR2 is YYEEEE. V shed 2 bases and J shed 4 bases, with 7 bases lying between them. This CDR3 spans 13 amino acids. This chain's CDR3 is CASSFKVNQPQHF. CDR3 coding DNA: TGTGCCAGCAGCTTTAAAGTGAATCAGCCCCAGCATTTT.

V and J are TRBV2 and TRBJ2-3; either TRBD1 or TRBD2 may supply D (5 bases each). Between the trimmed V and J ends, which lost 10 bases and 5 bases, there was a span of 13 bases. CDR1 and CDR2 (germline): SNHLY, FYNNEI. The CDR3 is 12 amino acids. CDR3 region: CANYRDRDTQYF. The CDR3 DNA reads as TGTGCCAACTACCGGGACCGAGATACGCAGTATTTT.

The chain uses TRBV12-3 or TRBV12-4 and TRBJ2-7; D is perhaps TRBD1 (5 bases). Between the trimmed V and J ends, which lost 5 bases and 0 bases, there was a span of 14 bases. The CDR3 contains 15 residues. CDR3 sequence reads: CASSPIQESSYEQYF. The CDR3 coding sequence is TGTGCCAGCAGTCCTATACAGGAAAGCTCCTACGAGCAGTACTTC.

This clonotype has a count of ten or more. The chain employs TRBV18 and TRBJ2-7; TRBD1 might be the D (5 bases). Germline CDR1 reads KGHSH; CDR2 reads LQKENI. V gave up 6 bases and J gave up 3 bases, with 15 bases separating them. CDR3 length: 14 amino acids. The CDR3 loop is CASSLQQVDYEQYF. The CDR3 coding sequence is TGTGCCAGCTCGTTACAACAGGTAGACTACGAGCAGTACTTC.

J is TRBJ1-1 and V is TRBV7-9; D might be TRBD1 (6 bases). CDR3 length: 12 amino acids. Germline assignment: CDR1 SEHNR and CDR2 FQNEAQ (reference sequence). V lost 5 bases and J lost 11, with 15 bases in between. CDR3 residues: CASSVPPGDAFF. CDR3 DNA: TGTGCCAGCAGCGTCCCCCCAGGGGATGCTTTCTTT.

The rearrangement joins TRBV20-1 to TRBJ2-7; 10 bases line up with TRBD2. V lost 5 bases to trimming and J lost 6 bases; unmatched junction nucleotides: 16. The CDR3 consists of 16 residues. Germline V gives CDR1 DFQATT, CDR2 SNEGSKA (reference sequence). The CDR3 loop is CSAPGGTSVIRGEQYF. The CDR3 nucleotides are TGCAGTGCTCCCGGCGGGACTAGCGTGATCCGGGGCGAGCAGTACTTC.

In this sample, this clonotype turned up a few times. The chain's CDR3 is CASSLVARGVSSYNEQFF. CDR3 nucleotides: TGTGCCAGCAGCTTAGTTGCGCGTGGTGTAAGCTCCTACAATGAGCAGTTCTTC. This chain joins TRBV7-8 and TRBJ2-1; D is unresolved. The CDR3 covers 18 residues. Germline values: CDR1 SGHVS, CDR2 FQNEAQ. Deletions cut 1 base from V and 0 bases from J, with 16 bases between.

The CDR3 region has the DNA TGCAGTGCAGCAGGGTGGCACACAGATACGCAGTATTTT. Its protein is CSAAGWHTDTQYF. The chain is built from TRBV20-1 and TRBJ2-3; D possibly corresponds to TRBD1 (5 bases). There are 13 residues in the CDR3. Trimming stripped 6 bases from V and 2 bases from J, with 12 bases between. The germline gives CDR1 DFQATT, CDR2 SNEGSKA (reference sequence).

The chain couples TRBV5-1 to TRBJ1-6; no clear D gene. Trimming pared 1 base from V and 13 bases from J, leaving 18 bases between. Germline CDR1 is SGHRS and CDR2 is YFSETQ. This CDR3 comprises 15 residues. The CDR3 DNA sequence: TGCGCCAGCAGCTTGTCTGCGTCGGTCCTTTCGCCCCTCCACTTT. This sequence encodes CASSLSASVLSPLHF.

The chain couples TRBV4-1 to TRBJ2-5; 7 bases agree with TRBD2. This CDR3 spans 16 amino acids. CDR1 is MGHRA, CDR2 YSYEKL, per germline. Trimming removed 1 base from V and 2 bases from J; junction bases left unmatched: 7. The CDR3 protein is CASSQGAGVPQETQYF. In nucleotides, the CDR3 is TGCGCCAGCAGCCAAGGGGCGGGAGTCCCGCAAGAGACCCAGTACTTC.

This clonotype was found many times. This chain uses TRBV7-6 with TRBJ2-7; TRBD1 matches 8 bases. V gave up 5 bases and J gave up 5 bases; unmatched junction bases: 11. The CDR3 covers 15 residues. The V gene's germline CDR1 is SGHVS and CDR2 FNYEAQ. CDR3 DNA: TGTGCCAGCAGCATTAGACAGGGGCTAAGAGACGAGCAGTACTTC. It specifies CASSIRQGLRDEQYF.

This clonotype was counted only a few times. The CDR3 spells CASSLEHFQETQYF. Here the CDR3 DNA reads TGTGCCAGCAGTTTAGAACACTTCCAAGAGACCCAGTACTTC. V gene TRBV28 combines with J gene TRBJ2-5; D is unresolved. Germline lookup yields CDR1 MDHEN and CDR2 SYDVKM. The CDR3 totals 14 residues. Trimming took off 2 bases at V and 1 base at J, with 8 bases between the two ends. The full variable domain, rest sourced from reference TRBV28 and TRBJ2-5, is DVKVTQSSRYLVKRTGEKVFLECVQDMDHENMFWYRQDPGLGLRLIYFSYDVKMKEKGDIPEGYSVSREKKERFSLILESASTNQTSMYLCASSLEHFQETQYFGPGTRLLVL.

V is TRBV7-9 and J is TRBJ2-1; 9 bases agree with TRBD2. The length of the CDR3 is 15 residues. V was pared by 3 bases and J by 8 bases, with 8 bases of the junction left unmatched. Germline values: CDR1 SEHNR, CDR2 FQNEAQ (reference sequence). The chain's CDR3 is CASSFQAGGLYEQFF. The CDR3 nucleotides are TGTGCCAGCAGCTTCCAAGCGGGAGGTCTCTATGAGCAGTTCTTC. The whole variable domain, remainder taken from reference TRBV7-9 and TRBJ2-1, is DTGVSQNPRHKITKRGQNVTFRCDPISEHNRLYWYRQTLGQGPEFLTYFQNEAQLEKSRLLSDRFSAERPKGSFSTLEIQRTEQGDSAMYLCASSFQAGGLYEQFFGPGTRLTVL.

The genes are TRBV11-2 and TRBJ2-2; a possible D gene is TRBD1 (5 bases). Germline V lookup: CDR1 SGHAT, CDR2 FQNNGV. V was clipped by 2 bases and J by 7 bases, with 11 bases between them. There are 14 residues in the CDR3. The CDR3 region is CASSLRGRFGELFF. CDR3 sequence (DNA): TGTGCCAGCAGCTTAAGGGGCAGGTTCGGGGAGCTGTTTTTT.

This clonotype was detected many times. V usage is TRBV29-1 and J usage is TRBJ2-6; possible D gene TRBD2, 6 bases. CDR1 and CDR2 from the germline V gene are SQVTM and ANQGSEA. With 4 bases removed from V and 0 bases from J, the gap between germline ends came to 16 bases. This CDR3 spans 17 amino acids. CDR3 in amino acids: CSVVGGRALSGANVLTF. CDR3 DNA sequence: TGCAGCGTTGTGGGAGGAAGGGCCCTCTCTGGGGCCAACGTCCTGACTTTC.

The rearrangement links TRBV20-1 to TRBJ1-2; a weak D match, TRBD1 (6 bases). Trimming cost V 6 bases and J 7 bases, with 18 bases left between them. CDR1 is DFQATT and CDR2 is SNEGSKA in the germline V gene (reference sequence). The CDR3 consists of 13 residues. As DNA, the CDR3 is TGCAGTGCGCCCAGCGCGGGGGCGGGTGGCTACACCTTC. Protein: CSAPSAGAGGYTF.

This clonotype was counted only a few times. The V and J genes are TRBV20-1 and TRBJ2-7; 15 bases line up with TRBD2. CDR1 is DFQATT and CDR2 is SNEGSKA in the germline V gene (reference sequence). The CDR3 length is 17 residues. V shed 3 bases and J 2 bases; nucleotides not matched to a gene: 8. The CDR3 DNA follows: TGCAGTGCTAGGACTCCGGGACTAGCGGGAGGTACCTACGAGCAGTACTTC. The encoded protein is CSARTPGLAGGTYEQYF.

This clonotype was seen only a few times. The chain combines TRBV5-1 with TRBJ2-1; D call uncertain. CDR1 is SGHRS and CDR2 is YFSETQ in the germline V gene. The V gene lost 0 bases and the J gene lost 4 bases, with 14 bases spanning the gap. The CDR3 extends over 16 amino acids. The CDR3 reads CASSLASWTYYNEQFF. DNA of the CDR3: TGCGCCAGCAGCTTGGCAAGTTGGACCTATTACAATGAGCAGTTCTTC. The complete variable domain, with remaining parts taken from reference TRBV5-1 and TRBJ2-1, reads KAGVTQTPRYLIKTRGQQVTLSCSPISGHRSVSWYQQTPGQGLQFLFEYFSETQRNKGNFPGRFSGRQFSNSRSEMNVSTLELGDSALYLCASSLASWTYYNEQFFGPGTRLTVL.

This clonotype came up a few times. Here the CDR3 reads CASSIGTGDGNEQFF. The CDR3 DNA reads TGTGCCAGCAGCATTGGGACAGGGGATGGCAATGAGCAGTTCTTC. The chain uses TRBV9 and TRBJ2-1; 10 bases align to TRBD1. The germline V gene has CDR1 SGDLS and CDR2 YYNGEE. The CDR3 loop spans 15 amino acids. J gave up 6 bases and V 4 bases, and 7 bases lay outside the gene matches.

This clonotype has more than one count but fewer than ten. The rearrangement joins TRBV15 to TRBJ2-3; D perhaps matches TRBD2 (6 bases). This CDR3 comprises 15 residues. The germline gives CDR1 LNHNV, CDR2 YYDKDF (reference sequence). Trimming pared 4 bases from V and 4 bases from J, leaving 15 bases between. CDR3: CATSIRGNVADTQYF. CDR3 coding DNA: TGTGCCACCAGCATTCGGGGGAACGTCGCAGATACGCAGTATTTT.

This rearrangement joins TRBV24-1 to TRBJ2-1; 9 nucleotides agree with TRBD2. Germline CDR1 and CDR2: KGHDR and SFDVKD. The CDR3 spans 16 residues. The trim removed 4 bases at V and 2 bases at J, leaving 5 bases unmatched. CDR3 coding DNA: TGTGCCACCAGTGACCGGGGACTAGCCACCTACAATGAGCAGTTCTTC. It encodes CATSDRGLATYNEQFF.